A single sample is the source of the 8 T cell receptor beta chains below, sequenced in a study of cytotoxic CD8 clonotypes in ibrutinib-treated CLL. Sequenced by immunoSEQ multiplex PCR; TCRdb stores in-frame clones only, minus some. This sample has about 200,000 clones, with 79% found just once. This specimen consisted of PBMCs, obtained after 12 months of ibrutinib treatment. These receptors all stem from a human donor with chronic lymphocytic leukemia.

The chain uses TRBV28 and TRBJ2-7; 10 bases match TRBD1. Germline loops: CDR1 MDHEN, CDR2 SYDVKM. J was trimmed by 0 bases and V by 6 bases; bases with no gene match: 5. This CDR3 region has 15 residues. Written as DNA, the CDR3 is TGTGCCAGCAGGAGGACAGGGGGTATCTCCTACGAGCAGTACTTC. It specifies CASRRTGGISYEQYF.

The chain joins TRBV10-3 to TRBJ2-2; perhaps TRBD1 as D (5 bases). The germline V gene encodes CDR1 ENHRY and CDR2 SYGVKD. CDR3 length equals 13 residues. V lost 9 bases and J 5 bases, leaving 13 bases between the germline ends. CDR3 coding DNA: TGTGCCATTTCGACAGACGAGACCGGGGAGCTGTTTTTT. Protein sequence: CAISTDETGELFF.

This clone was seen only a few times. The chain combines TRBV6-1 with TRBJ1-2; possibly TRBD1 for D (5 bases). The CDR3 contains 15 residues. Germline-derived CDR1 and CDR2 are MNHNS and SASEGT. V was cut by 5 bases and J by 0 bases, with 13 bases left in between. CDR3 DNA sequence: TGTGCCAGCAGTTCCGGGACCGCGGCTAACTATGGCTACACCTTC. It is translated as CASSSGTAANYGYTF.

In DNA, the CDR3 is TGTGCCAGCAGTCTGTTCGGGGGCCCCGGGTACAATGAGCAGTTCTTC. It translates to CASSLFGGPGYNEQFF. This chain uses TRBV28 with TRBJ2-1; D could derive from TRBD1 or TRBD2 (6 bases each). The V end was cut by 5 bases, the J end by 4 bases, with 18 bases between. In germline, CDR1 is MDHEN, CDR2 SYDVKM. The CDR3 has 16 residues.

This clone showed up just once. This sample also contains other DNA sequences that code for the same CDR3. Written as DNA, the CDR3 is TGTGCCAGCAGTTACTCAGGGACGGTGAACACTGAAGCTTTCTTT. Encoded protein: CASSYSGTVNTEAFF. The chain joins TRBV6-5 to TRBJ1-1, with D tentatively TRBD1 (5 bases). Germline CDR1 is MNHEY and CDR2 is SVGAGI. V was cut by 0 bases and J by 0 bases, with 8 bases left in between. The CDR3 length is 15 residues.

The J gene is TRBJ2-5, the V gene TRBV7-2, with unresolved D. Trimming took off 5 bases at V and 5 bases at J, with 12 bases between the two ends. The CDR3 runs 13 residues. Germline-derived CDR1 and CDR2 are SGHTA and FQGNSA. The CDR3 region has the DNA TGTGCCAGCAGCCCTAGGCCGGGCGAGACCCAGTACTTC. Translating it yields CASSPRPGETQYF.

This clone showed up many times. The chain recombines TRBV11-2 with TRBJ2-1; weak D call: TRBD2 (5 bases). The V gene lost 5 bases and the J gene lost 5 bases, with 19 bases spanning the gap. The CDR3 is 16 residues long. Germline loops: CDR1 SGHAT, CDR2 FQNNGV. The DNA for the CDR3 is TGTGCCAGCAGCCCGAATACTAGAAGACCTAACAATGAGCAGTTCTTC. Translated: CASSPNTRRPNNEQFF. The complete variable domain, with remaining parts taken from reference TRBV11-2 and TRBJ2-1, reads EAGVAQSPRYKIIEKRQSVAFWCNPISGHATLYWYQQILGQGPKLLIQFQNNGVVDDSQLPKDRFSAERLKGVDSTLKIQPAKLEDSAVYLCASSPNTRRPNNEQFFGPGTRLTVL.

The chain combines TRBV27 with TRBJ2-3; 7 nucleotides line up with TRBD2. In germline, CDR1 is MNHEY, CDR2 SMNVEV (reference sequence). Trimming took 0 bases from V and 7 from J; bases not matched to a gene: 7. The CDR3 covers 15 residues. CDR3 sequence reads: CASSLSVGEGYTQYF. The DNA of the CDR3 is TGTGCCAGCAGTTTATCAGTGGGGGAGGGGTATACGCAGTATTTT.